The 6 T cell receptor beta chains presented below share a single source sample, sequenced in a study of blood T cell repertoires in COVID-19. Some clones are missing from TCRdb's copy, which holds only in-frame ones; the method was immunoSEQ multiplex PCR. The table shows some 140,000 clones, with almost 85% occurring only once. Sequenced material: peripheral blood. These receptors all come from a human donor in a cohort sampled during active COVID-19.

This clone was observed once. The genes are TRBV6-5 and TRBJ1-2; 7 bases fit TRBD1. The trim removed 9 bases at V and 5 bases at J, leaving 12 bases unmatched. Germline V gene data show CDR1 as MNHEY and CDR2 as SVGAGI. The CDR3 runs to 14 residues. For the CDR3, the DNA is TGTGCCAGTTTGGAAAGGACAGGACTATATGGCTACACCTTC. It specifies CASLERTGLYGYTF.

The rearrangement uses TRBV3-1 (or the pseudogene TRBV3-2) and TRBJ1-2; TRBD1 might be the D (6 bases). Germline CDR1 reads LGHDT; CDR2 reads YNNKEL (reference sequence). V lost 2 bases, J lost 4 bases, and 17 bases lay in between. This CDR3 has 16 residues. For the CDR3, the DNA is TGTGCCAGCAGCCAATCCAACCAGGGGATTGGCTATGGCTACACCTTC. Its translation: CASSQSNQGIGYGYTF.

The genes are TRBV7-6 and TRBJ2-7; a weak D match, TRBD1 (5 bases). Germline V gene lookup returns CDR1 SGHVS and CDR2 FNYEAQ. The length of the CDR3 is 15 residues. V was trimmed by 5 bases and J by 3 bases, leaving 17 bases between them. CDR3 nucleotide sequence: TGTGCCAGCAGCCCGCAGGCAGGGTCCCTCTACGAGCAGTACTTC. Protein product: CASSPQAGSLYEQYF. Filled out from reference TRBV7-6 and TRBJ2-7, the complete variable domain reads GAGVSQSPRYKVTKRGQDVALRCDPISGHVSLYWYRQALGQGPEFLTYFNYEAQQDKSGLPNDRFSAERPEGSISTLTIQRTEQRDSAMYRCASSPQAGSLYEQYFGPGTRLTVT.

The V gene is TRBV9, the J gene TRBJ1-3; 7 bases line up with TRBD1. The length of the CDR3 is 16 residues. Germline values: CDR1 SGDLS, CDR2 YYNGEE. Unmatched junction bases numbered 5, after V lost 2 bases and J lost 0 bases. The CDR3 reads CASSVQGGYSGNTIYF. The CDR3 bases are TGTGCCAGCAGCGTTCAGGGGGGATACTCTGGAAACACCATATATTTT.

This clone has a single count. J is TRBJ2-7 and V is TRBV3-1 (or the pseudogene TRBV3-2), with 8 nucleotides matching TRBD2. Germline-derived CDR1 and CDR2 are LGHDT and YNNKEL (reference sequence). The length of the CDR3 is 13 residues. J was trimmed by 6 bases and V by 4 bases; bases with no gene match: 5. The CDR3 DNA follows: TGTGCCAGCAGCCCCGGACTAGCTCGCGAGCAGTACTTC. It codes for CASSPGLAREQYF.

The chain joins TRBV30 to TRBJ1-2; tentative D call: TRBD1 (6 bases). CDR3 length: 13 residues. Trimming pared 3 bases from V and 8 bases from J, leaving 16 bases between. Germline V lookup: CDR1 GTSNPN, CDR2 SVGIG (reference sequence). This CDR3 reads CAWSRDRPRGYTF. CDR3 sequence (DNA): TGTGCCTGGAGCCGAGACAGGCCGAGGGGCTACACCTTC.